Each of the 5 T cell receptor beta chains below was sequenced from the same sample in a study of OX40 agonist ivuxolimab in advanced cancers. Some clones are missing from TCRdb's copy, which holds only in-frame ones; the method was immunoSEQ multiplex PCR. The sample lists approximately 66,000 clones; 70% to 90% were seen once. Specimen: CD4+ or CD8+ T cells sorted from blood, collected in a trial of the OX40 agonist ivuxolimab. The source of these receptors is an adult with an advanced solid tumor such as melanoma, head and neck, liver or kidney cancer.

This chain connects TRBV7-3 to TRBJ1-1, with 9 bases matching TRBD1. This CDR3 contains 14 residues. J was trimmed by 1 base and V by 4 bases; bases with no gene match: 1. Germline V gene data show CDR1 as SGHTA and CDR2 as FQGTGA. Here the CDR3 DNA reads TGTGCCAGCAGCTGGGGACAGGGGAACACTGAAGCTTTCTTT. Its protein product is CASSWGQGNTEAFF.

The CDR3 is CASSQDVSNQPQHF. CDR3 in DNA: TGCGCCAGCAGCCAAGATGTAAGCAATCAGCCCCAGCATTTT. The chain recombines TRBV4-1 with TRBJ1-5; D is unclear. Trimming cost V 0 bases and J 1 base, with 4 bases left between them. CDR1 and CDR2 from the germline V gene are MGHRA and YSYEKL. This CDR3 has 14 residues.

The chain has TRBV28 and TRBJ1-2; 8 bases are a match to TRBD1. This CDR3 region has 13 residues. With 4 bases clipped from V and 6 bases from J, the junction kept 4 bases outside the gene matches. Germline V lookup: CDR1 MDHEN, CDR2 SYDVKM. The CDR3 bases are TGTGCCAGCAGTTGGCAGGGGGCGAATGGCTACACCTTC. It yields the protein CASSWQGANGYTF.

The rearrangement joins TRBV18 to TRBJ1-1, with 10 bases aligning to TRBD1. Trimming cost V 3 bases and J 7 bases; bases outside gene matches: 11. The length of the CDR3 is 16 residues. The germline V gene has CDR1 KGHSH and CDR2 LQKENI. The CDR3 sequence is CASSPRDRGRGDEAFF. The CDR3 nucleotides read TGTGCCAGCTCACCTAGGGACAGGGGAAGGGGGGATGAAGCTTTCTTT.

The CDR3 DNA is TGTGCCAGTAGTAGAAGACCCACTTGGGGCCCGGGGGAGCAGTACTTC. Residues: CASSRRPTWGPGEQYF. The chain recombines TRBV19 with TRBJ2-7; D assignment may be TRBD1 or TRBD2 (5 bases each). Germline V gives CDR1 LNHDA, CDR2 SQIVND (reference sequence). V dropped 4 bases and J dropped 7 bases, with 23 bases sitting between them. The CDR3 covers 16 residues.